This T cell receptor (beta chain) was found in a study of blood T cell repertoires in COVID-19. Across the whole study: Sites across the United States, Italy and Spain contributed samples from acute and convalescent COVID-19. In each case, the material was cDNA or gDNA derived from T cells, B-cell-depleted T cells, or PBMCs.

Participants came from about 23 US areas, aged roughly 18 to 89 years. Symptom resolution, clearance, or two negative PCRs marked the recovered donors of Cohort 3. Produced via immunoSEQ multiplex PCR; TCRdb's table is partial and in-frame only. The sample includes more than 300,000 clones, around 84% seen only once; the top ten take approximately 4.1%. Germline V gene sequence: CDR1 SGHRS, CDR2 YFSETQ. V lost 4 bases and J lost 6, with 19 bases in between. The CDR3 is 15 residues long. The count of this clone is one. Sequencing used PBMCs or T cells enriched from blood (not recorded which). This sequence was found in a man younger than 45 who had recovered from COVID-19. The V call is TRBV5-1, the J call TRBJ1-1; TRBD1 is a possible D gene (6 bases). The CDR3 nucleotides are TGCGCCAGCAGCCCGGGGGGCGGGGCAGTAGCTGAAGCTTTCTTT. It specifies CASSPGGGAVAEAFF.